The TCR beta chain under discussion was sequenced for a study of T cell changes during pregnancy in multiple sclerosis. Sequenced by immunoSEQ multiplex PCR; TCRdb stores in-frame clones only, minus some. The repertoire holds about 69,000 clones, with over 75% as singletons. CDR1 is LNHDA, CDR2 SQIVND, per germline (reference sequence). The CDR3 sequence is 13 residues long. V was pared by 1 base and J by 4 bases, with 7 bases between. This chain connects TRBV19 to TRBJ1-1; D gene uncertain. This clonotype was sampled from a female donor in good health, enrolled as a control in a pregnancy study. Specimen: CD4+ T cells from peripheral blood mononuclear cells, collected in the third trimester of pregnancy. CDR3 coding DNA: TGTGCCAGTAGTATAGTGGCGGGCACTGAAGCTTTCTTT. Protein product: CASSIVAGTEAFF. Supplemented by reference TRBV19 and TRBJ1-1, the full variable domain reads DGGITQSPKYLFRKEGQNVTLSCEQNLNHDAMYWYRQDPGQGLRLIYYSQIVNDFQKGDIAEGYSVSREKKESFPLTVTSAQKNPTAFYLCASSIVAGTEAFFGQGTRLTVV.